This T cell receptor beta chain was retrieved from a study of blood T cell repertoires in COVID-19. Method: immunoSEQ multiplex PCR; TCRdb's copy keeps in-frame clones and lacks some. The profile shows 350,000 to 450,000 clones, 85% of them singletons. CDR1 is SGHTA and CDR2 is FQGTGA in the germline V gene. The CDR3 extends over 15 amino acids. Trimming at V came to 5 bases and at J to 5 bases, leaving 5 bases not matched to a gene. The sample consisted of peripheral blood. V gene TRBV7-3 combines with J gene TRBJ2-5; 13 bases line up with TRBD2. The source of this sequence is a woman between 18 and 30 years old with acute or convalescent COVID-19. CDR3 residues: CASSPGLAGWETQYF. CDR3 DNA sequence: TGTGCCAGCAGCCCGGGACTAGCGGGGTGGGAGACCCAGTACTTC.